This record looks at one T cell receptor (beta chain) sequence and its context. Its cognate antigen is unknown. This clone may be a read error of a much larger clone one base away. This record belongs to a study of blood T cells in healthy people across ages. This CDR3 has 13 residues. Germline V lookup: CDR1 LGHDT, CDR2 YNNKEL (reference sequence). V gave up 3 bases and J gave up 0 bases, with 4 bases separating them. Donors were healthy Caucasian individuals from Russia aged about 6 to 90. The use of a sample-barcoded 5' primer and a J-beta primer mix characterized a second PCR of roughly 6 to 11 cycles. In TCRdb, the 5' RACE reads were re-called with MiXCR into one record per CDR3 protein. The sample records hundreds of thousands of distinct CDR3 sequences, roughly three fifths being singletons. General study results and limits: Lack of knowledge of donor CMV status possibly confounded expanded clonotype changes. Older age coincided with a roughly linear decline in TCR beta diversity per million T cells.

Sequencing input: blood. The sequence was obtained from a man in his 60s in good health. The chain links TRBV3-1 to TRBJ2-3, with D unclear. This chain's CDR3 is CASSHASTDTQYF. Written as DNA, the CDR3 is TGTGCCAGCAGCCACGCTAGCACAGATACGCAGTATTTT.